This TCR beta chain was profiled in a study of monozygotic twins with inflammatory bowel disease. Study-level points and caveats: No discrimination was achieved between different T cell subtypes.

One entry per CDR3 protein, without DNA, is what TCRdb gives after re-calling the 5' RACE reads. The table lists about 160,000 distinct CDR3 sequences. This CDR3 comprises 13 residues. The germline gives CDR1 MNHEY, CDR2 SMNVEV (reference sequence). Comments on this clonotype: Its target is not known.

Sequencing used blood. This receptor was identified in a human donor with ulcerative colitis or Crohn's disease, or a healthy co-twin of an affected twin (not recorded which). J is TRBJ2-3 and V is TRBV27. This CDR3 reads CASSSFRTDTQYF.